Detailed here is one TCR beta chain. As processed by the authors: Reference gene primers were amplified, and this amplification served to estimate nucleated cell counts. Data came from immunoSEQ multiplex PCR; TCRdb stores just in-frame clones and leaves some out. The DNA gave D and trimming, while V, J and clone size come from that table. This table has 200,000 to 250,000 clones, roughly 90% appearing once. This record belongs to a study of blood T cell repertoires in COVID-19. Looking at the study overall: Acute and convalescent COVID-19 samples came from the United States, Italy and Spain. Sources were T cells, B-cell-depleted T cells, or PBMCs; the material itself was cDNA or gDNA.

The V and J ends lost 4 bases and 0 bases respectively, with 12 bases between them. The CDR3 totals 15 residues. Germline V lookup: CDR1 LGHNA, CDR2 YNFKEQ. The TCR sequence derives from a man between 60 and 75 years old with acute or convalescent COVID-19. Sequenced material: peripheral blood. J is TRBJ1-2 and V is TRBV4-2; no clear D. CDR3 loop: CASSPSQNSNYGYTF. The CDR3 bases are TGTGCCAGCAGCCCATCACAGAATTCTAACTATGGCTACACCTTC.